This TCR beta chain was sequenced for a study of Graves' ophthalmopathy and Graves' hyperthyroidism. Notes on the study in general: Most thyroid-expanded clonotypes exceeding 0.001 frequency were also found in blood.

It was from 9.5 to 10 ml of fresh peripheral blood that the PBMCs came. Germline values: CDR1 SGHTA, CDR2 FQGNSA. CDR3 length: 15 residues. V was trimmed by 6 bases and J by 0 bases, leaving 15 bases between them. Scientists amplified the TCR beta CDR3 regions from RNA transcripts. HTBI primers were employed in first-round RT-PCR, then a second-round multiplex PCR followed. TCRdb reprocessed the multiplex PCR reads with MiXCR, giving one entry per CDR3 protein. There are approximately 150,000 distinct CDR3 sequences in the sample; roughly two fifths occur only once, and roughly 8.9% lies in the top ten. This clonotype came up many times. Its antigen remains unknown.

The sequencing input was peripheral blood. This chain connects TRBV7-2 to TRBJ2-7; the D gene is possibly TRBD1 (6 bases). The clonotype was recovered from a man aged 25-40 years with Graves' ophthalmopathy. The DNA for the CDR3 is TGTGCCAGCAGTTTGACGTGGGGGCGCTCCTACGAGCAGTACTTC. Amino acids: CASSLTWGRSYEQYF.